Each of the 29 T cell receptor beta chains below was sequenced from the same sample in a study of T-cell reconstitution after alpha-beta-depleted transplantation in children. Unique molecular identifiers were used to barcode this TCRbeta library. Using its own MiXCR run on the PCR reads, TCRdb lists one record per CDR3 protein. The table has roughly 590,000 distinct CDR3 sequences, about 15% seen once. The sequencing used PBMCs from the stem cell graft donor, collected from the stem cell graft. Receptors originate from a human donor who donated a stem cell graft to a child with acute myeloid leukemia.

This clonotype was picked up many times. V and J are TRBV6-6 and TRBJ2-7; no definite D call. CDR3 length equals 13 residues. Germline V gene sequence: CDR1 MNHNY, CDR2 SVGAGI (reference sequence). V was trimmed by 0 bases and J by 3 bases, leaving 6 bases between them. The DNA of the CDR3 is TGTGCCAGCAGTTACTCGAAAGTCTACGAGCAGTACGTC. This gives the protein CASSYSKVYEQYV.

In this sample, this clonotype turned up many times. The V and J genes are TRBV5-6 and TRBJ1-2, with D possibly being TRBD1 (6 bases). CDR1 is SGHDT and CDR2 is YYEEEE in the germline V gene. V was shortened by 4 bases and J by 3 bases, with 13 bases between the two germline ends. CDR3 length equals 14 residues. The CDR3 here is CASSNTGMDYGYTF. CDR3 coding DNA: TGTGCCAGCAGCAACACAGGGATGGACTATGGCTACACCTTC.

The chain joins TRBV29-1 to TRBJ2-7; 8 nucleotides align to TRBD1. This CDR3 contains 15 residues. Germline-derived CDR1 and CDR2 are SQVTM and ANQGSEA. The junction had 12 bases not matched to a gene; V was cut back by 4 bases and J by 4 bases. The CDR3 nucleotides are TGCAGCGTTGTTAAGTTCCGGGACAGGTGGTACGAGCAGTACTTC. Encoded protein: CSVVKFRDRWYEQYF.

The CDR3 DNA is TGTGCCAGCAGCAGCCGAACGATCACCATATATGGCTACACCTTC. Amino acid sequence: CASSSRTITIYGYTF. The V and J genes are TRBV5-6 and TRBJ1-2; D is ambiguous. The V and J ends lost 4 bases and 5 bases respectively, with 18 bases between them. There are 15 residues in the CDR3. Looked up from germline, CDR1 is SGHDT and CDR2 is YYEEEE. Full variable domain (rest looked up from reference TRBV5-6 and TRBJ1-2): DAGVTQSPTHLIKTRGQQVTLRCSPKSGHDTVSWYQQALGQGPQFIFQYYEEEERQRGNFPDRFSGHQFPNYSSELNVNALLLGDSALYLCASSSRTITIYGYTFGSGTRLTVV.

This clonotype has a count of ten or more. V is TRBV20-1 and J is TRBJ1-5; tentative D call: TRBD1 (6 bases). The CDR3 length is 16 residues. From germline, CDR1 is DFQATT and CDR2 SNEGSKA (reference sequence). Trimming removed 5 bases from V and 0 bases from J, with 17 bases in between. CDR3 nucleotide sequence: TGCAGTGCTCTGCGCGCGCAGGGGTTTAGCAATCAGCCCCAGCATTTT. This codes for CSALRAQGFSNQPQHF.

The chain combines TRBV6-1 with TRBJ2-7, with a tentative D call TRBD2 (6 bases). The CDR3 has 15 residues. Looked up from germline, CDR1 is MNHNS and CDR2 is SASEGT. V lost 8 bases to trimming and J lost 2 bases, with 19 bases between them. The CDR3 sequence is CASSEFSRRAYEQYF. In DNA, the CDR3 is TGTGCCAGCTCCGAGTTCTCTCGGAGGGCCTACGAGCAGTACTTC.

In regard to this clonotype: This may stem from a read error, because a much larger clone lies one nucleotide away. The J gene is TRBJ2-7, the V gene TRBV10-3, with a tentative D call TRBD2 (5 bases). Trimming shortened V by 0 bases and J by 0 bases, and 12 bases separated the two germline ends. Germline lookup yields CDR1 ENHRY and CDR2 SYGVKD. The CDR3 spans 16 residues. The DNA for the CDR3 is TGTGCCATCAGTGAGTCGAAAGGAGCGGCCTCCTACGAGCAGTACGTC. Its translation: CAISESKGAASYEQYV.

In nucleotides, the CDR3 is TGTGCCAGCAGCGCCGTCCAGTGGACCGGGGAGCTGTTTTTT. Its protein product is CASSAVQWTGELFF. The chain combines TRBV6-4 with TRBJ2-2; unclear D gene. The V gene lost 6 bases and the J gene lost 5 bases, with 13 bases spanning the gap. The germline gives CDR1 MRHNA, CDR2 SNTAGT. This CDR3 has 14 residues.

This clonotype has more than one count but fewer than ten. This rearrangement joins TRBV20-1 to TRBJ2-5; D assignment may be TRBD1 or TRBD2 (5 bases each). CDR3 length equals 15 residues. V lost 3 bases and J 2 bases, leaving 16 bases between the germline ends. Germline values: CDR1 DFQATT, CDR2 SNEGSKA (reference sequence). DNA of the CDR3: TGCAGTGCTAGTACGGCCGTGGGGGAACAAGAGACCCAGTACTTC. Translation: CSASTAVGEQETQYF.

In this sample, this clonotype turned up many times. This chain connects TRBV20-1 to TRBJ2-7; the match to TRBD1 covers 8 bases. Germline V gene data show CDR1 as DFQATT and CDR2 as SNEGSKA (reference sequence). This CDR3 has 14 residues. J was trimmed by 0 bases and V by 6 bases; bases with no gene match: 7. For the CDR3, the DNA is TGCAGTGCGCGGACAGGGTGGCTCTCCTACGAGCAGTACGTC. The encoded protein is CSARTGWLSYEQYV.

This clonotype turned up a few times. The chain employs TRBV6-2 or TRBV6-3 and TRBJ2-7; 11 bases fit TRBD2. The germline V gene encodes CDR1 MNHEY and CDR2 SVGEGT. CDR3 length: 18 amino acids. The ends lost 6 bases at V and 7 bases at J; junction bases unmatched: 20. CDR3 in amino acids: CASRPPPISTSGAPEQYF. Here the CDR3 DNA reads TGTGCCAGCAGACCACCCCCGATTTCGACTAGCGGGGCCCCAGAGCAGTACTTC.

There are many counts of this clonotype. The rearrangement links TRBV20-1 to TRBJ1-2; D gene unclear. The CDR3 consists of 13 residues. Germline loops: CDR1 DFQATT, CDR2 SNEGSKA (reference sequence). V was pared by 1 base and J by 5 bases, with 11 bases between. Here the CDR3 reads CSARVGVNYGYTF. For the CDR3, the DNA is TGCAGTGCTAGAGTTGGGGTTAATTATGGCTACACCTTC.

The gene calls are TRBV12-3 or TRBV12-4 and TRBJ2-2; maybe TRBD2 (5 bases). Trimming shortened V by 3 bases and J by 2 bases, and 13 bases separated the two germline ends. The CDR3 runs 16 residues. The CDR3 DNA reads as TGTGCCAGCAGTTTTAGCGCTATTTCTAACACCGGGGAGCTGTTTTTT. It yields the protein CASSFSAISNTGELFF.

In this sample, this clonotype turned up many times. This rearrangement joins TRBV10-3 to TRBJ2-7; D not resolved. Germline V gene lookup returns CDR1 ENHRY and CDR2 SYGVKD. The germline V and J ends were trimmed by 2 bases and 6 bases, with 14 bases remaining between them. This CDR3 contains 14 residues. The CDR3 DNA sequence: TGTGCCATCAGTGAGAGGTTCAGTATGGTCGAGCAGTACTTC. This encodes CAISERFSMVEQYF.

The sample holds a few counts of this clonotype. V and J are TRBV7-2 and TRBJ2-6, with TRBD1 identical over 8 bases. The germline V gene encodes CDR1 SGHTA and CDR2 FQGNSA. Unmatched junction bases numbered 5, after V lost 5 bases and J lost 2 bases. This CDR3 comprises 16 residues. The CDR3 DNA follows: TGTGCCAGCAGCGCCAGGACAGGGACTGGGGCCAACGTCCTGACTTTC. Residues: CASSARTGTGANVLTF.

This clonotype was seen ten or more times. The rearrangement joins TRBV29-1 to TRBJ2-5; 7 positions match TRBD2. The ends lost 4 bases at V and 1 base at J; junction bases unmatched: 3. CDR1 is SQVTM and CDR2 is ANQGSEA in the germline V gene. This CDR3 has 13 amino acids. CDR3 protein: CSVGSSGQETQYF. CDR3 coding DNA: TGCAGCGTTGGTTCTAGCGGCCAAGAGACCCAGTACTTC.

The table lists this clonotype with many counts. This chain joins TRBV10-3 and TRBJ1-4; the D gene is possibly TRBD1 (5 bases). Trimming left V 1 base short and J 8 bases short, with 14 bases between. Germline assignment: CDR1 ENHRY and CDR2 SYGVKD. The CDR3 has 15 residues. This CDR3 reads CAISELEGPGEKLFF. In nucleotides, the CDR3 is TGTGCCATCAGTGAGTTGGAGGGACCGGGAGAAAAACTGTTTTTT.

V usage is TRBV20-1 and J usage is TRBJ2-4; 14 bases map to TRBD2. After removal of 6 bases from V and 9 bases from J, the junction contained 4 bases not matched to a gene. Germline-derived CDR1 and CDR2 are DFQATT and SNEGSKA (reference sequence). The CDR3 consists of 13 residues. The CDR3 sequence is CSAGTSGGAIQYF. CDR3 nucleotide sequence: TGCAGTGCGGGGACTAGCGGGGGAGCCATTCAGTACTTC.

This clonotype was picked up a small number of times. V usage is TRBV4-3 and J usage is TRBJ2-6; no firm D call. The CDR3 is 15 amino acids. Germline V gives CDR1 LGHNA, CDR2 YSLEER. Trimming left V 4 bases short and J 3 bases short, with 10 bases between. CDR3: CASSRRTSGANVLTF. The CDR3 bases are TGCGCCAGCAGCCGGCGAACAAGTGGGGCCAACGTCCTGACTTTC.

In its sample, this clonotype was seen many times. The V call is TRBV10-3, the J call TRBJ2-5; TRBD2 matches 7 bases. V dropped 6 bases and J dropped 3; count of bases not matched to a gene: 4. The CDR3 consists of 13 residues. Germline V gene data show CDR1 as ENHRY and CDR2 as SYGVKD. CDR3 bases: TGTGCCATCAGCTTAGGACTAGAAGAGACCCAGTACTTC. Its translation: CAISLGLEETQYF.

This clonotype was counted ten times or more. The V call is TRBV7-3, the J call TRBJ2-3; no definite D call. This CDR3 contains 15 residues. The germline V and J ends were trimmed by 3 bases and 1 base, with 11 bases remaining between them. The germline gives CDR1 SGHTA, CDR2 FQGTGA. CDR3 sequence (DNA): TGTGCCAGCAGCTTGACCTATTCTCGCACAGATACGCAGTATTTT. Amino acids: CASSLTYSRTDTQYF.

This clonotype was counted between two and nine times. The rearrangement joins TRBV12-3 or TRBV12-4 to TRBJ2-6; tentatively, D is TRBD1 (5 bases). V was pared by 6 bases and J by 1 base, with 10 bases between. The CDR3 covers 15 residues. CDR3 sequence reads: CASSVTASGANVLTF. DNA of the CDR3: TGTGCCAGCAGCGTGACAGCGTCTGGGGCCAACGTCCTGACTTTC.

This chain connects TRBV7-9 to TRBJ1-4, with D possibly being TRBD1 (5 bases). CDR3 length: 14 amino acids. CDR1 is SEHNR and CDR2 is FQNEAQ in the germline V gene (reference sequence). V was cut by 5 bases and J by 5 bases, with 12 bases left in between. Written as DNA, the CDR3 is TGTGCCAGCAGCCGGGACGGTATCAATGAAAAACTGTTTTTT. Translated: CASSRDGINEKLFF.

The chain couples TRBV20-1 to TRBJ1-5; D gene unclear. Per germline, CDR1 DFQATT and CDR2 SNEGSKA (reference sequence). With 1 base removed from V and 0 bases from J, the gap between germline ends came to 10 bases. The CDR3 has 15 residues. The CDR3 here is CSARGLTDSNQPQHF. In DNA, the CDR3 is TGCAGTGCTAGAGGGCTGACGGATAGCAATCAGCCCCAGCATTTT.

This clonotype was detected a few times. The genes are TRBV11-1 and TRBJ2-1, with 9 bases matching TRBD1. The germline V gene has CDR1 SGHAT and CDR2 FQDESV (reference sequence). This CDR3 has 15 residues. J gave up 7 bases and V 3 bases, and 7 bases lay outside the gene matches. CDR3 protein: CASSLGTGRGNEQFF. CDR3 sequence (DNA): TGTGCCAGCAGCTTGGGGACAGGGAGGGGTAATGAGCAGTTCTTC.

The chain employs TRBV10-3 and TRBJ2-1; 7 bases map to TRBD1. The length of the CDR3 is 13 residues. Losses at the gene ends were 11 bases for V and 5 bases for J; bases not matched to a gene: 9. CDR1 and CDR2 from the germline V gene are ENHRY and SYGVKD. In DNA, the CDR3 is TGTGCCTCACAGGGGATACTAGACAATGAGCAGTTCTTC. Protein product: CASQGILDNEQFF.

This clonotype showed up many times. J is TRBJ2-3 and V is TRBV20-1; TRBD2 is a possible D gene (5 bases). Trimming removed 2 bases from V and 0 bases from J, with 12 bases in between. Germline V gene data show CDR1 as DFQATT and CDR2 as SNEGSKA (reference sequence). The CDR3 has 15 amino acids. The DNA for the CDR3 is TGCAGTGCTAGAAATAGCGCCCGAAGCACAGATACGCAGTATTTT. This encodes CSARNSARSTDTQYF.

The chain joins TRBV10-3 to TRBJ2-3; tentatively, D is TRBD2 (6 bases). Trimming left V 5 bases short and J 7 bases short, with 16 bases between. CDR1 ENHRY and CDR2 SYGVKD come from the germline V gene. The CDR3 covers 14 residues. CDR3 loop: CAISLPGGGNTQYF. CDR3 DNA sequence: TGTGCCATCAGTCTCCCCGGGGGAGGAAATACGCAGTATTTT.

There are many counts of this clonotype. As DNA, the CDR3 is TGTGCCAGCAGCTTGGAAGGGGAGGAGACCCAGTACTTC. Translation: CASSLEGEETQYF. The chain links TRBV5-6 to TRBJ2-5; possibly TRBD1 or TRBD2 for D (5 bases each). CDR3 length: 13 residues. The germline CDR1 and CDR2 sequences are SGHDT and YYEEEE. V lost 0 bases and J lost 5, with 8 bases in between.